This T cell receptor (beta chain) is drawn from a study of blood T cell repertoires in COVID-19. Study in general: Specimens from acute and convalescent COVID-19 originated in the United States, Italy and Spain. Sources were T cells, B-cell-depleted T cells, or PBMCs; the material itself was cDNA or gDNA.

The CDR3 has 14 residues. V shed 4 bases and J 3 bases; nucleotides not matched to a gene: 3. The germline V gene has CDR1 MDHEN and CDR2 SYDVKM. Study processing details: Estimation of nucleated cell counts was performed using reference gene primer amplification. The table came from immunoSEQ multiplex PCR; TCRdb's copy has only in-frame clones and leaves some out. The DNA gave D and trimming, while V, J and clone size come from that table. In the table there are approximately 200,000 clones, almost 85% of which are singletons. The sequenced material came from peripheral blood. The chain joins TRBV28 to TRBJ2-7; 10 nucleotides line up with TRBD2. The receptor was isolated from a human donor with acute or convalescent COVID-19. The donor label of this sample is uncertain. The chain's CDR3 is CASSSGTSVYEQYF. The DNA for the CDR3 is TGTGCCAGCAGTTCCGGGACTAGCGTCTACGAGCAGTACTTC.